A selection of T cell receptor beta chains follows, all from one sample in a study of blood T cells in healthy people across ages. TCRdb fed the 5' RACE reads into MiXCR, producing one record per CDR3 protein. The table has some 760,000 distinct CDR3 sequences, roughly 25% seen once. The same sample was also used in a study of T cells of mothers and their children.

Sequenced input: blood. Receptor source: a boy aged 5-17 years in good health. CDR3s leave out the opening cysteine and the closing phenylalanine or tryptophan.

>TRBV3-1
ASSQGQGNNQPQH
>TRBV20-1
SAIGGQGYEQY
>TRBV28
ASSQRERDSEQF
>TRBV9
ASSAEGAPNYGYT
>TRBV19
ASSRLLSYEQY
>TRBV29-1
SVAPQGWNTGELF
>TRBV5-1
ASSLVFADTGELF
>TRBV7-2
ASSLRGRIPYNEQF
>TRBV28
ASSYAGLAGVGDTQY
>TRBV7-9
ASSSETHYEQY
>TRBV4-3
ASSQSPGPSSNTIY
>TRBV14
ASSPYGSTAEKLF
>TRBV12-3/TRBV12-4
ASSYRSSYNEQF
>TRBV9
ASSVDHGFYEQY
>TRBV28
ASRSKPGIQETQY
>TRBV4-1
ASSRSGQMNTEAF
>TRBV20-1
SARVLAGVLYEQY
>TRBV20-1
SASTGAPNEKLF
>TRBV20-1
SARTRAESTNEKLF